This TCR beta chain originates from a study of immune evolution from preneoplasia to lung adenocarcinoma. Findings and caveats of the study: Top clone frequencies peaked in normal lung, apparently declining through invasive adenocarcinoma.

Germline CDR1 reads SEHNR; CDR2 reads FQNEAQ (reference sequence). Losses at the gene ends were 5 bases for V and 3 bases for J; bases not matched to a gene: 8. The CDR3 is 15 residues long. Worth noting for this clone: Its antigen is as yet unknown.

Only in-frame clones appear in the TCRdb table, and some are missing; sequencing was by immunoSEQ multiplex PCR. Altogether approximately 3,500 clones are present, 40% to 50% being singletons, with the ten largest covering 7% to 8.5%. Patient tissue came from resections in Japan or China, 2014–2017. Each case's diagnosis was confirmed by two pathologists on H&E. The source is a person aged 45-60 years with lung adenocarcinoma. The sequencing input was FFPE normal lung tissue adjacent to the tumor. The chain employs TRBV7-9 and TRBJ2-3, with TRBD1 matching 7 bases. The CDR3 sequence: CASSPRQGRTDTQYF. Here the CDR3 DNA reads TGTGCCAGCAGCCCCCGACAGGGACGGACAGATACGCAGTATTTT.